These T cell receptor beta chains were read from a single sample in a study of regulatory T cells in long-lasting Graves disease. From the multiplex PCR reads, TCRdb called clonotypes with MiXCR, one entry per CDR3 protein. Found here are approximately 440,000 distinct CDR3 sequences, roughly 16% of them singletons; the top ten hold 12%. The data were also submitted as part of a second study, on T cells in Graves' hyperthyroidism and ophthalmopathy.

The source was peripheral blood mononuclear cells (PBMCs), collected at new diagnosis, from a patient treated with antithyroid drugs. The source is a man aged 35-49 years with Graves disease. CDR3s include the opening cysteine and the closing phenylalanine or tryptophan. D genes are given only for firm matches. Clone sizes are given selectively: once, few, many, or a class where the clone is expanded.

v_gene: TRBV5-1
j_gene: TRBJ2-7
abundance: many
d_gene: TRBD1
CDR3nt: TGCGCCAGCCGCTTTGACAGGGGGTTTTCCTACGAGCAGTACTTC
CDR3aa: CASRFDRGFSYEQYF

v_gene: TRBV27
j_gene: TRBJ2-5
abundance: few
d_gene: TRBD1
CDR3nt: TGTGCCAGCAGTGCCGGCCGGACAGGAGGGACCCAGTACTTC
CDR3aa: CASSAGRTGGTQYF

v_gene: TRBV2
j_gene: TRBJ2-7
abundance: many
d_gene: TRBD2
CDR3nt: TGTGCCAGCAGGTGGGAGGGAACTACCTACGAGCAGTACTTC
CDR3aa: CASRWEGTTYEQYF

v_gene: TRBV10-1
j_gene: TRBJ2-4
abundance: few
d_gene: .
CDR3nt: TGCGCCAGCTCTAAGATAGCCAAAAACATTCAGTACTTC
CDR3aa: CASSKIAKNIQYF

v_gene: TRBV2
j_gene: TRBJ2-5
abundance: many
d_gene: .
CDR3nt: TGTGCCAGCAGTGAAGACAGTTATTCCCTACAAGAGACCCAGTACTTC
CDR3aa: CASSEDSYSLQETQYF

v_gene: TRBV30
j_gene: TRBJ1-2
abundance: many
d_gene: TRBD1
CDR3nt: TGTGCCTGGATTTCAAGGACAGGAAGAAACTATGGCTACACCTTC
CDR3aa: CAWISRTGRNYGYTF

v_gene: TRBV6-2/TRBV6-3
j_gene: TRBJ2-3
abundance: .
d_gene: .
CDR3nt: TGTGCCAGCAGTTACCGGAGGGAGCGCACAGATACGCAGTATTTT
CDR3aa: CASSYRRERTDTQYF

v_gene: TRBV7-3
j_gene: TRBJ2-2
abundance: many
d_gene: .
CDR3nt: TGTGCCAGCAGCCACACTACCACTTTAAACACCGGGGAGCTGTTTTTT
CDR3aa: CASSHTTTLNTGELFF

v_gene: TRBV28
j_gene: TRBJ1-5
abundance: many
d_gene: TRBD1
CDR3nt: TGTGCCAGCAGTTTCCAGGACAGGGTCTATCAGCCCCAGCATTTT
CDR3aa: CASSFQDRVYQPQHF

v_gene: TRBV20-1
j_gene: TRBJ1-1
abundance: many
d_gene: .
CDR3nt: TGCAGTGCCCGGGCAGGGGTTGAAGCTTTCTTT
CDR3aa: CSARAGVEAFF

v_gene: TRBV20-1
j_gene: TRBJ1-5
abundance: .
d_gene: .
CDR3nt: TGCAGTGTTAGCTCCGTTTTCGGCAGGGTAATGAGCAATCAGCCCCAGCATTTT
CDR3aa: CSVSSVFGRVMSNQPQHF

v_gene: TRBV6-2/TRBV6-3
j_gene: TRBJ2-1
abundance: many
d_gene: TRBD2
CDR3nt: TGTGCCAGCAGTTTGGCCCTCCTTTCTCGGCGGGAGAACAATGAGCAGTTCTTC
CDR3aa: CASSLALLSRRENNEQFF

v_gene: TRBV11-2
j_gene: TRBJ2-4
abundance: few
d_gene: TRBD1
CDR3nt: TGTGCCAGCAGCTTAGGAGGGACAGCACAAAACATTCAGTACTTC
CDR3aa: CASSLGGTAQNIQYF

v_gene: TRBV12-3/TRBV12-4
j_gene: TRBJ1-5
abundance: many
d_gene: .
CDR3nt: TGTGCCAGCAGTCTCCAACAGAGAAATCAGCCCCAGCATTTT
CDR3aa: CASSLQQRNQPQHF

v_gene: TRBV6-5
j_gene: TRBJ2-1
abundance: many
d_gene: TRBD2
CDR3nt: TGTGCCAGCAGTTACTCGGCTAGCGGGAGGGCCCTCAATGAGCAGTTCTTC
CDR3aa: CASSYSASGRALNEQFF

v_gene: TRBV11-3
j_gene: TRBJ2-7
abundance: many
d_gene: TRBD2
CDR3nt: TGTGCCAGCAGCACCGTAGCGGGAGGGCCCGAGCAGTACTTC
CDR3aa: CASSTVAGGPEQYF

v_gene: TRBV18
j_gene: TRBJ1-4
abundance: few
d_gene: .
CDR3nt: TGTGCCAGCTCGCCGCAAAAAACCTCCTCCAGACTGTTTTTT
CDR3aa: CASSPQKTSSRLFF

v_gene: TRBV7-2
j_gene: TRBJ2-3
abundance: many
d_gene: TRBD2
CDR3nt: TGTGCCAGCAGCTTAACTAGCGGGCGCGGGGGTACGCAGTATTTT
CDR3aa: CASSLTSGRGGTQYF

v_gene: TRBV6-2/TRBV6-3
j_gene: TRBJ2-7
abundance: .
d_gene: TRBD2
CDR3nt: TGTGCCAGCAGTGAATTAGGGACTAGCTACGAGCAGTACTTC
CDR3aa: CASSELGTSYEQYF

v_gene: TRBV27
j_gene: TRBJ2-7
abundance: .
d_gene: TRBD1
CDR3nt: TGTGCCAGCAGTTTCTCCGGGACAGGGGCGAACGAGCAGTACTTC
CDR3aa: CASSFSGTGANEQYF

v_gene: TRBV27
j_gene: TRBJ2-7
abundance: many
d_gene: TRBD2
CDR3nt: TGTGCCAGCAGCAAACTAGCGGGAGGGCTAGTTGAGCAGTACTTC
CDR3aa: CASSKLAGGLVEQYF

v_gene: TRBV24-1
j_gene: TRBJ2-2
abundance: many
d_gene: .
CDR3nt: TGTGCCACTCATTACCCCAACGGGAACACCGGGGAGCTGTTTTTT
CDR3aa: CATHYPNGNTGELFF

v_gene: TRBV5-5
j_gene: TRBJ1-6
abundance: .
d_gene: .
CDR3nt: TGTGCCAGCAGCATGGACATACCGAGCTCCTATAATTCACCCCTCCACTTT
CDR3aa: CASSMDIPSSYNSPLHF

v_gene: TRBV6-1
j_gene: TRBJ1-5
abundance: .
d_gene: .
CDR3nt: TGTGCCAGCAGCCCTTCGGGAGGGGCGTATAGCAATCAGCCCCAGCATTTT
CDR3aa: CASSPSGGAYSNQPQHF

v_gene: TRBV28
j_gene: TRBJ2-7
abundance: many
d_gene: TRBD2
CDR3nt: TGTGCCAGCAGCTCTAGCGGGAGTAATTACGAGCAGTACTTC
CDR3aa: CASSSSGSNYEQYF

v_gene: TRBV28
j_gene: TRBJ1-5
abundance: .
d_gene: TRBD1
CDR3nt: TGTGCCAGCAGTTCGCCAGGCCTACGCGGACAGGTGTTTTATAGCAATCAGCCCCAGCATTTT
CDR3aa: CASSSPGLRGQVFYSNQPQHF

v_gene: TRBV7-9
j_gene: TRBJ2-7
abundance: many
d_gene: .
CDR3nt: TGTGCCAGCAGCTTAGCAGGGGTCGAGGGCGAGCAGTACTTC
CDR3aa: CASSLAGVEGEQYF

v_gene: TRBV20-1
j_gene: TRBJ2-7
abundance: many
d_gene: TRBD2
CDR3nt: TGCAGTGCTAGACTAGCGGGCAGGTACTACGAGCAGTACTTC
CDR3aa: CSARLAGRYYEQYF